This record looks at one T cell receptor (beta chain) sequence and its context. The repertoire was sequenced with immunoSEQ multiplex PCR; TCRdb's copy has only in-frame clones and lacks some. The sample consists of about 140,000 clones, approximately 80% of them appearing once. Germline CDR1 SGHTS, CDR2 YDEGEE. Trimming took off 0 bases at V and 8 bases at J, with 2 bases between the two ends. The length of the CDR3 is 10 residues. The data derive from a study of cytotoxic CD8 clonotypes in ibrutinib-treated CLL. The sequences come from PBMCs, collected after 12 months of ibrutinib treatment. The receptor was isolated from a human donor with chronic lymphocytic leukemia. The V gene is TRBV5-8, the J gene TRBJ1-2, with D unresolved. The CDR3 coding sequence is TGTGCCAGCAGCTTGGGGGGCTACACCTTC. The encoded protein is CASSLGGYTF.